This T cell receptor (beta chain) was retrieved from a study of T cells after somatic rescue of genetic block. CDR3 length equals 16 residues. Germline lookup yields CDR1 SEHNR and CDR2 FQNEAQ (reference sequence). After removal of 1 base from V and 2 bases from J, the junction contained 6 bases not matched to a gene. Produced via immunoSEQ multiplex PCR; TCRdb's table is partial and in-frame only. The data hold approximately 67,000 clones, with 92% observed a single time. The sequenced sample consisted of peripheral blood mononuclear cells (PBMCs). The gene calls are TRBV7-9 and TRBJ2-7, with 9 bases matching TRBD2. The source is a man aged 35-49 years. The CDR3 coding sequence is TGTGCCAGCAGCTTAGGGAGCGGGGGGCCCCCCTACGAGCAGTACTTC. This sequence encodes CASSLGSGGPPYEQYF.